One and the same sample provided the 28 T cell receptor beta chains below, sequenced in a study of blood T cell repertoires in COVID-19. Assay: immunoSEQ multiplex PCR; the TCRdb copy retains only in-frame clones and omits some. Among more than 55,000 clones, about 90% were seen once, and the ten largest hold under 5.5%. Source material: peripheral blood. The receptors were gathered from a man between 60 and 75 years old with acute or convalescent COVID-19.

This clone appeared a few times. The rearrangement joins TRBV4-1 to TRBJ2-2, with 14 bases aligning to TRBD2. The V gene's germline CDR1 is MGHRA and CDR2 YSYEKL. The CDR3 consists of 18 residues. With V trimmed by 3 bases and J by 5 bases, 8 bases remained unmatched. The DNA of the CDR3 is TGCGCCAGCAGCCACATGGGACTAGCGGGAGTAGAGACCGGGGAGCTGTTTTTT. As protein: CASSHMGLAGVETGELFF.

The genes are TRBV19 and TRBJ2-5; D may be TRBD2 (5 bases). The germline V and J ends were trimmed by 5 bases and 2 bases, with 9 bases remaining between them. The CDR3 has 13 residues. From germline, CDR1 is LNHDA and CDR2 SQIVND (reference sequence). CDR3 nucleotide sequence: TGTGCCAGTAGTCGTAGCGAGCAAGAGACCCAGTACTTC. Its translation: CASSRSEQETQYF.

The chain recombines TRBV5-1 with TRBJ2-2, with 10 bases aligning to TRBD1. Per germline, CDR1 SGHRS and CDR2 YFSETQ. The CDR3 has 16 residues. J gave up 5 bases and V 7 bases, and 11 bases lay outside the gene matches. CDR3 loop: CASSHSRTGGTGELFF. The DNA for the CDR3 is TGCGCCAGCTCCCATTCGAGGACAGGGGGGACCGGGGAGCTGTTTTTT.

The chain links TRBV11-2 to TRBJ1-2, with 10 bases aligning to TRBD1. The germline V gene has CDR1 SGHAT and CDR2 FQNNGV. This CDR3 region has 14 residues. The V segment lost 5 bases and the J segment 8 bases; nucleotides outside the gene matches: 8. The CDR3 DNA reads TGTGCCAGCAGCCTTAAGGACAGGGGGTTAGGCTACACCTTC. It encodes CASSLKDRGLGYTF.

The chain recombines TRBV6-5 with TRBJ2-7, with D tentatively TRBD1 (5 bases). Germline loops: CDR1 MNHEY, CDR2 SVGAGI. The V gene lost 6 bases and the J gene lost 3 bases, with 9 bases spanning the gap. This CDR3 has 12 amino acids. The CDR3 is CASSLRGYEQYF. CDR3 coding DNA: TGTGCCAGCAGCTTAAGGGGCTACGAGCAGTACTTC.

This rearrangement joins TRBV6-5 to TRBJ1-1; D unclear. Germline V CDR1 and CDR2: MNHEY, SVGAGI. Trimming removed 6 bases from V and 0 bases from J, with 11 bases in between. The CDR3 has 14 residues. CDR3 in amino acids: CASRPEALNTEAFF. The CDR3 region has the DNA TGTGCCAGCAGGCCCGAGGCCTTGAACACTGAAGCTTTCTTT.

The V call is TRBV7-6, the J call TRBJ1-1; D perhaps matches TRBD1 (6 bases). The V end was cut by 1 base, the J end by 0 bases, with 12 bases between. The CDR3 covers 16 residues. CDR1 and CDR2 (germline): SGHVS, FNYEAQ. The CDR3 nucleotides read TGTGCCAGCAGCTTAGGAGGACGGACAGTGAACACTGAAGCTTTCTTT. Amino acids: CASSLGGRTVNTEAFF.

This clone is termed medium-sized. The chain couples TRBV7-6 to TRBJ1-2; the match to TRBD1 covers 8 bases. The CDR3 loop spans 16 amino acids. CDR1 is SGHVS, CDR2 FNYEAQ, per germline. The ends lost 1 base at V and 7 bases at J; junction bases unmatched: 11. The CDR3 spells CASSLEGQAAGVGYTF. The CDR3 region has the DNA TGTGCCAGCAGCTTAGAGGGACAGGCCGCAGGAGTTGGCTACACCTTC.

V is TRBV6-1 and J is TRBJ1-6; unclear D gene. CDR3 length: 14 amino acids. Germline lookup yields CDR1 MNHNS and CDR2 SASEGT. With 2 bases removed from V and 10 bases from J, the gap between germline ends came to 12 bases. The CDR3 DNA follows: TGTGCCAGCAGTGAATTGAGCACCCGATCACCCCTCCACTTT. It yields the protein CASSELSTRSPLHF.

This clone was detected a few times. This chain links TRBV14 with TRBJ2-3; 9 nucleotides match TRBD2. The CDR3 consists of 16 residues. V lost 2 bases to trimming and J lost 3 bases; unmatched junction nucleotides: 6. Germline loops: CDR1 SGHDN, CDR2 FVKESK. The chain's CDR3 is CASSQLAGVGTDTQYF. The CDR3 nucleotides read TGTGCCAGCAGCCAATTAGCGGGAGTTGGAACAGATACGCAGTATTTT. Drawing the rest from reference TRBV14 and TRBJ2-3, the complete variable domain is EAGVTQFPSHSVIEKGQTVTLRCDPISGHDNLYWYRRVMGKEIKFLLHFVKESKQDESGMPNNRFLAERTGGTYSTLKVQPAELEDSGVYFCASSQLAGVGTDTQYFGPGTRLTVL.

V is TRBV5-1 and J is TRBJ2-2, with 10 bases matching TRBD2. Germline V CDR1 and CDR2: SGHRS, YFSETQ. The CDR3 contains 16 residues. V lost 4 bases to trimming and J lost 3 bases; unmatched junction nucleotides: 6. CDR3 in amino acids: CASSPRTSGDTGELFF. Here the CDR3 DNA reads TGCGCCAGCAGCCCCCGGACTAGCGGAGACACCGGGGAGCTGTTTTTT. The variable domain in full, completed from reference TRBV5-1 and TRBJ2-2, reads KAGVTQTPRYLIKTRGQQVTLSCSPISGHRSVSWYQQTPGQGLQFLFEYFSETQRNKGNFPGRFSGRQFSNSRSEMNVSTLELGDSALYLCASSPRTSGDTGELFFGEGSRLTVL.

The V gene is TRBV27, the J gene TRBJ2-3; 11 bases align to TRBD2. The CDR3 is 15 residues long. From germline, CDR1 is MNHEY and CDR2 SMNVEV (reference sequence). Losses at the gene ends were 8 bases for V and 3 bases for J; bases not matched to a gene: 7. CDR3 amino acids: CASAISSGRTDTQYF. For the CDR3, the DNA is TGTGCCAGCGCCATCTCTAGCGGGAGGACAGATACGCAGTATTTT.

This clone was seen once. CDR3: CASSLGGSTGELFF. CDR3 in DNA: TGTGCCAGCAGTTTGGGCGGGAGCACCGGGGAGCTGTTTTTT. The rearrangement joins TRBV28 to TRBJ2-2, with 7 bases that match TRBD2. The CDR3 runs 14 residues. Unmatched junction bases numbered 2, after V lost 3 bases and J lost 4 bases. Germline V gives CDR1 MDHEN, CDR2 SYDVKM. Full variable domain (remainder filled in from reference TRBV28 and TRBJ2-2): DVKVTQSSRYLVKRTGEKVFLECVQDMDHENMFWYRQDPGLGLRLIYFSYDVKMKEKGDIPEGYSVSREKKERFSLILESASTNQTSMYLCASSLGGSTGELFFGEGSRLTVL.

The V and J genes are TRBV18 and TRBJ2-1; 7 nucleotides agree with TRBD2. There are 17 residues in the CDR3. Trimming took 2 bases from V and 4 from J; bases not matched to a gene: 11. CDR1 KGHSH and CDR2 LQKENI come from the germline V gene. The CDR3 is CASSPLSVAGAYNEQFF. CDR3 bases: TGTGCCAGCTCACCATTGTCCGTCGCGGGAGCTTACAATGAGCAGTTCTTC.

As for this clone: The junction departs from germline at one end; a sequencing error may be responsible. The chain links TRBV28 to TRBJ1-3; 9 bases match TRBD1. Per the germline V gene, CDR1 is MDHEN and CDR2 is SYDVKM. The CDR3 runs to 13 residues. CDR3 loop: CASSYTRDRAMHF. The CDR3 bases are TGTGCCAGCAGTTACACCCGGGACAGGGCCATGCATTTT.

The V and J genes are TRBV6-5 and TRBJ1-1; no firm D call. Germline V CDR1 and CDR2: MNHEY, SVGAGI. V was shortened by 6 bases and J by 6 bases, with 8 bases between the two germline ends. The CDR3 is 11 residues long. The CDR3 sequence: CASRTRSEAFF. The DNA of the CDR3 is TGTGCCAGCAGGACAAGGTCTGAAGCTTTCTTT.

The J gene is TRBJ1-5, the V gene TRBV28; 9 bases align to TRBD1. CDR3 length equals 14 residues. The germline V gene has CDR1 MDHEN and CDR2 SYDVKM. Trimming cost V 8 bases and J 3 bases; bases outside gene matches: 5. The CDR3 here is CASQGQGHNQPQHF. CDR3 nucleotides: TGTGCCAGCCAAGGACAGGGGCACAATCAGCCCCAGCATTTT.

This clone was counted a single time. The CDR3 region has the DNA TGTGCCAGCAGTTACTTAGCGGGAGGGGGTACCGGGGAGCTGTTTTTT. It yields the protein CASSYLAGGGTGELFF. The rearrangement links TRBV6-6 to TRBJ2-2; 11 nucleotides line up with TRBD2. The CDR3 is 16 residues long. The germline CDR1 and CDR2 sequences are MNHNY and SVGAGI (reference sequence). V trimming: 1 base; J trimming: 5 bases; junction bases outside the gene matches: 3.

V gene TRBV14 combines with J gene TRBJ2-1; 12 nucleotides match TRBD2. There are 17 residues in the CDR3. J was trimmed by 6 bases and V by 1 base; bases with no gene match: 7. Germline assignment: CDR1 SGHDN and CDR2 FVKESK. Here the CDR3 reads CASSQASGRVRANEQFF. Written as DNA, the CDR3 is TGTGCCAGCAGCCAAGCTAGCGGGAGGGTGAGGGCCAATGAGCAGTTCTTC.

The rearrangement uses TRBV21-1 and TRBJ1-3; the table's D call of TRBD1 was not tested on the DNA. TRBV21-1 is labeled a pseudogene. This CDR3 has 15 amino acids. This CDR3 is CASSKVQGSGNTIYF. CDR3 sequence (DNA): TGTGCCAGCAGCAAAGTCCAGGGGAGCGGAAACACCATATATTTT.

The genes are TRBV10-2 and TRBJ2-3, with TRBD2 identical over 7 bases. CDR3 length: 14 residues. Losses at the gene ends were 7 bases for V and 4 bases for J; bases not matched to a gene: 8. Per germline, CDR1 WSHSY and CDR2 SAAADI. The CDR3 protein is CASILREPPDTQYF. CDR3 nucleotide sequence: TGCGCCAGCATACTGCGGGAGCCCCCAGATACGCAGTATTTT.

The chain couples TRBV6-6 to TRBJ2-7; TRBD1 matches at 7 bases. Germline CDR1 and CDR2: MNHNY and SVGAGI (reference sequence). The CDR3 totals 14 residues. The V segment lost 1 base and the J segment 3 bases; nucleotides outside the gene matches: 3. Here the CDR3 reads CASSYYQGVYEQYF. The CDR3 DNA reads TGTGCCAGCAGTTACTACCAGGGGGTCTACGAGCAGTACTTC.

The chain combines TRBV19 with TRBJ1-5, with D hard to call. The V end lost 7 bases, the J end lost 1 base, and 14 bases lay between the germline ends. This CDR3 spans 15 amino acids. CDR1 and CDR2 from the germline V gene are LNHDA and SQIVND (reference sequence). CDR3 in amino acids: CASTKGAASNQPQHF. The CDR3 DNA follows: TGTGCCAGTACCAAGGGAGCAGCGAGCAATCAGCCCCAGCATTTT.

CDR3 residues: CAIVGAGAGGYTF. The CDR3 bases are TGTGCCATCGTGGGGGCAGGGGCGGGTGGCTACACCTTC. The J gene is TRBJ1-2, the V gene TRBV28, with D perhaps TRBD1 (6 bases). Germline V CDR1 and CDR2: MDHEN, SYDVKM. The V end was cut by 10 bases, the J end by 7 bases, with 19 bases between. CDR3 size: 13 residues.

This chain links TRBV5-1 with TRBJ1-6; TRBD1 agrees at 7 bases. This CDR3 spans 15 amino acids. Looked up from germline, CDR1 is SGHRS and CDR2 is YFSETQ. V dropped 4 bases and J dropped 11; count of bases not matched to a gene: 12. The CDR3 nucleotides are TGCGCCAGCAGCGTCGACAGGGTGGGAGGTCCACCCCTCCACTTT. Its protein product is CASSVDRVGGPPLHF.

This clone was seen only a few times. The rearrangement links TRBV5-1 to TRBJ2-1, with a possible D match to TRBD2 (7 bases). The CDR3 spans 15 residues. V lost 0 bases and J 7 bases, leaving 14 bases between the germline ends. Germline CDR1 is SGHRS and CDR2 is YFSETQ. Written as DNA, the CDR3 is TGCGCCAGCAGCTTGGATGGGGGAGGGGGAAATGAGCAGTTCTTC. Its protein product is CASSLDGGGGNEQFF.

CDR3 coding DNA: TGTGCCAGCAGCTTAAAGGCTCTAGCAGGCGCCTACAATGAGCAGTTCTTC. The encoded protein is CASSLKALAGAYNEQFF. The V gene is TRBV7-2, the J gene TRBJ2-1; D might be TRBD2 (5 bases). Germline V CDR1 and CDR2: SGHTA, FQGNSA. This CDR3 contains 17 residues. Trimming removed 2 bases at V and 2 bases at J, with 16 bases between. Filled out from reference TRBV7-2 and TRBJ2-1, the complete variable domain reads GAGVSQSPSNKVTEKGKDVELRCDPISGHTALYWYRQSLGQGLEFLIYFQGNSAPDKSGLPSDRFSAERTGGSVSTLTIQRTQQEDSAVYLCASSLKALAGAYNEQFFGPGTRLTVL.

The CDR3 DNA sequence: TGTGCCAGCAGTGATCGGAGGGTCAATTCACCCCTCCACTTT. It specifies CASSDRRVNSPLHF. The chain recombines TRBV2 with TRBJ1-6; D call uncertain. Germline lookup yields CDR1 SNHLY and CDR2 FYNNEI. There are 14 residues in the CDR3. V shed 3 bases and J shed 7 bases, with 10 bases lying between them. Together with reference TRBV2 and TRBJ1-6, the CDR3 gives the full variable domain: EPEVTQTPSHQVTQMGQEVILRCVPISNHLYFYWYRQILGQKVEFLVSFYNNEISEKSEIFDDQFSVERPDGSNFTLKIRSTKLEDSAMYFCASSDRRVNSPLHFGNGTRLTVT.